Listed here are 16 T cell receptor beta chains from one sample, sequenced in a study of cytomegalovirus exposure and HLA in healthy donors. Both 60 Vbeta primers and 13 Jbeta primers went into the PCR. Assay used: immunoSEQ multiplex PCR; TCRdb lists only in-frame clones, some missing. The sample has about 92,000 clones, more than 60% seen once; the top ten hold approximately 7%. The material sequenced was PBMCs. The receptors here all came from a man aged 45 to 65 in good health and CMV-seropositive.

This chain uses TRBV19 with TRBJ2-3; the match to TRBD2 covers 9 bases. In germline, CDR1 is LNHDA, CDR2 SQIVND (reference sequence). The CDR3 is 15 residues long. The ends lost 5 bases at V and 0 bases at J; junction bases unmatched: 3. CDR3 nucleotide sequence: TGTGCCAGTAGTGTGCGGGGGGGCAGCACAGATACGCAGTATTTT. It yields the protein CASSVRGGSTDTQYF.

V gene TRBV28 combines with J gene TRBJ2-1; D is ambiguous. The germline gives CDR1 MDHEN, CDR2 SYDVKM. This CDR3 has 12 residues. Deletions cut 0 bases from V and 9 bases from J, with 6 bases between. CDR3 bases: TGTGCCAGCAGTTTATGGGGCCTTGAGCAGTTCTTC. Amino acids: CASSLWGLEQFF.

The genes are TRBV7-2 and TRBJ2-3; 7 bases map to TRBD2. Trimming removed 7 bases from V and 3 bases from J; junction bases left unmatched: 10. Germline V gives CDR1 SGHTA, CDR2 FQGNSA. This CDR3 region has 15 residues. As DNA, the CDR3 is TGTGCCAGCACCCTTTTCGGGCGGGGGACAGATACGCAGTATTTT. Encoded protein: CASTLFGRGTDTQYF.

This clone was seen only a few times. V usage is TRBV2 and J usage is TRBJ1-1, with 11 bases aligning to TRBD1. The trim removed 4 bases at V and 6 bases at J, leaving 10 bases unmatched. The germline V gene encodes CDR1 SNHLY and CDR2 FYNNEI. The CDR3 sequence is 16 residues long. CDR3 sequence: CASSGSRDRGVSEAFF. The CDR3 nucleotides read TGTGCCAGCAGTGGGTCCAGGGACAGGGGGGTGTCTGAAGCTTTCTTT.

The J gene is TRBJ2-1, the V gene TRBV7-3, with 10 bases identical to TRBD2. The CDR3 extends over 13 amino acids. The junction had 3 bases not matched to a gene; V was cut back by 6 bases and J by 7 bases. Germline V gene sequence: CDR1 SGHTA, CDR2 FQGTGA. Here the CDR3 DNA reads TGTGCCAGCAGACCTAGCGGGGGAAATGAGCAGTTCTTC. Translating it yields CASRPSGGNEQFF.

The CDR3 is CASARGASNTGELFF. DNA of the CDR3: TGCGCCAGCGCCCGGGGGGCCTCGAACACCGGGGAGCTGTTTTTT. The rearrangement links TRBV5-1 to TRBJ2-2; D might be TRBD2 (7 bases). The CDR3 runs to 15 residues. Deletions cut 7 bases from V and 0 bases from J, with 13 bases between. The germline gives CDR1 SGHRS, CDR2 YFSETQ.

This chain connects TRBV19 to TRBJ2-3; 13 positions match TRBD2. Unmatched junction bases numbered 7, after V lost 5 bases and J lost 2 bases. The CDR3 extends over 17 amino acids. The V gene's germline CDR1 is LNHDA and CDR2 SQIVND (reference sequence). The chain's CDR3 is CASSSGGLAGATDTQYF. In DNA, the CDR3 is TGTGCCAGTAGTTCCGGCGGACTAGCGGGGGCCACAGATACGCAGTATTTT.

The chain is built from TRBV7-2 and TRBJ1-1, with 7 bases lining up with TRBD1. Trimming took 1 base from V and 4 from J; bases not matched to a gene: 12. The CDR3 has 17 amino acids. CDR1 is SGHTA, CDR2 FQGNSA, per germline. The CDR3 protein is CASSLVGQGVIGTEAFF. DNA for the CDR3: TGTGCCAGCAGCTTAGTCGGGCAGGGGGTGATCGGCACTGAAGCTTTCTTT. Filled out from reference TRBV7-2 and TRBJ1-1, the complete variable domain reads GAGVSQSPSNKVTEKGKDVELRCDPISGHTALYWYRQSLGQGLEFLIYFQGNSAPDKSGLPSDRFSAERTGGSVSTLTIQRTQQEDSAVYLCASSLVGQGVIGTEAFFGQGTRLTVV.

The rearrangement uses TRBV12-5 and TRBJ1-5, with 7 bases matching TRBD1. The CDR3 is 14 residues long. The ends lost 6 bases at V and 7 bases at J; junction bases unmatched: 9. CDR1 LGHNT and CDR2 FRNRAP come from the germline V gene. CDR3 DNA: TGTGCTAGTGGCCCGACAGGGCCCAGCCAGCCCCAGCATTTT. This sequence encodes CASGPTGPSQPQHF.

This rearrangement joins TRBV10-3 to TRBJ1-5; possible D gene TRBD1, 6 bases. The CDR3 is made up of 14 amino acids. V was clipped by 0 bases and J by 4 bases, with 7 bases between them. Germline values: CDR1 ENHRY, CDR2 SYGVKD. The CDR3 nucleotides read TGTGCCATCAGTGAGTCAGGGGGAAATCAGCCCCAGCATTTT. It is translated as CAISESGGNQPQHF.

This chain uses TRBV5-6 with TRBJ2-7; 9 bases map to TRBD2. Germline trimming cut 5 bases from V and 1 base from J; bases unmatched to any gene: 4. The germline V gene encodes CDR1 SGHDT and CDR2 YYEEEE. The CDR3 is 14 residues long. In DNA, the CDR3 is TGTGCCAGCAGTTACAGCGGGGGGTCCTACGAGCAGTACTTC. This codes for CASSYSGGSYEQYF. Full variable domain (missing parts from reference TRBV5-6 and TRBJ2-7): DAGVTQSPTHLIKTRGQQVTLRCSPKSGHDTVSWYQQALGQGPQFIFQYYEEEERQRGNFPDRFSGHQFPNYSSELNVNALLLGDSALYLCASSYSGGSYEQYFGPGTRLTVT.

The V and J genes are TRBV5-1 and TRBJ1-4; weak D call: TRBD1 (6 bases). Trimming stripped 4 bases from V and 3 bases from J, with 19 bases between. The CDR3 extends over 17 amino acids. In germline, CDR1 is SGHRS, CDR2 YFSETQ. CDR3 nucleotide sequence: TGCGCCAGCAGCAACCGCCCGGGGGGCGCCTCTAATGAAAAACTGTTTTTT. Translation: CASSNRPGGASNEKLFF.

The chain joins TRBV4-3 to TRBJ2-7; 10 bases map to TRBD1. Losses at the gene ends were 3 bases for V and 2 bases for J; bases not matched to a gene: 4. Germline CDR1 reads LGHNA; CDR2 reads YSLEER. The CDR3 is 15 amino acids. The CDR3 sequence: CASSHSGQGTYEQYF. The CDR3 DNA reads as TGCGCCAGCAGCCATTCGGGACAGGGGACCTACGAGCAGTACTTC.

This clone was observed a single time. This rearrangement joins TRBV19 to TRBJ1-5; D ambiguous. The CDR3 is 14 residues long. The germline CDR1 and CDR2 sequences are LNHDA and SQIVND (reference sequence). The V end was cut by 7 bases, the J end by 3 bases, with 13 bases between. CDR3 DNA sequence: TGTGCCAGTATCCCTCGTGGCTCCAATCAGCCCCAGCATTTT. It encodes CASIPRGSNQPQHF.

This clone was seen a handful of times. The rearrangement links TRBV4-2 to TRBJ1-4, with D tentatively TRBD1 (6 bases). Trimming stripped 3 bases from V and 8 bases from J, with 13 bases between. CDR1 LGHNA and CDR2 YNFKEQ come from the germline V gene. The CDR3 runs 14 residues. The CDR3 nucleotides are TGTGCCAGCAGCCACCATCAGAGGGGGGAAAAACTGTTTTTT. This codes for CASSHHQRGEKLFF.

This chain links TRBV14 with TRBJ2-5; 10 bases agree with TRBD2. With V trimmed by 1 base and J by 5 bases, 4 bases remained unmatched. CDR1 and CDR2 from the germline V gene are SGHDN and FVKESK. This CDR3 spans 15 amino acids. The CDR3 spells CASSQAPSGGETQYF. The CDR3 DNA follows: TGTGCCAGCAGCCAAGCTCCTAGCGGGGGTGAGACCCAGTACTTC.